The rows below give T cell receptor beta chains drawn from one sample of a study of CD8+CD57+ T cells in acquired aplastic anemia. TCRdb passed the reads through MiXCR, listing each CDR3 protein once. The sample yields approximately 180,000 distinct CDR3 sequences, nearly 65% seen once. The sample consisted of sorted CD4+, CD8+, or CD8+CD57+ T cells (not recorded which) from PBMCs. The receptors were sampled from a human donor with aplastic anemia. CDR3s include the opening cysteine and the closing phenylalanine or tryptophan. The order of the fields is D gene, V gene, clone size, J gene, CDR3 protein, CDR3 DNA. D genes are given only for firm matches. Clone size appears in some rows only: once, few, many, or a class for an expanded clone.

TRBD2	TRBV15	.	TRBJ2-3	CATSSGLAGRSLTGTDTQYF	TGTGCCACCAGCAGCGGACTAGCGGGGAGATCGTTAACAGGCACAGATACGCAGTATTTT
TRBD2	TRBV12-3/TRBV12-4	few	TRBJ2-7	CASSITLAGGPYEQYF	TGTGCCAGCAGCATTACTCTAGCGGGGGGCCCCTACGAGCAGTACTTC
.	TRBV4-2	few	TRBJ1-2	CASSQEGRTNYGYTF	TGTGCCAGCAGCCAAGAGGGGCGGACCAACTATGGCTACACCTTC
.	TRBV29-1	.	TRBJ2-7	CSVEGLGEQYF	TGCAGCGTTGAGGGCCTTGGGGAGCAGTACTTC
.	TRBV25-1	.	TRBJ2-1	CASSRIPYNEQFF	TGTGCCAGCAGCAGAATCCCCTACAATGAGCAGTTCTTC
.	TRBV7-9	.	TRBJ2-3	CASSARQGGDTQYF	TGTGCCAGCAGCGCCCGACAGGGAGGAGATACGCAGTATTTT
.	TRBV28	few	TRBJ1-4	CASSLSDSPINEKLFF	TGTGCCAGCAGTTTATCGGACAGCCCGATTAATGAAAAACTGTTTTTT
TRBD1	TRBV13	many	TRBJ1-1	CASSLGQGVPGTEAFF	TGTGCCAGCAGCTTAGGGCAGGGGGTCCCGGGCACTGAAGCTTTCTTT
TRBD1	TRBV6-5	many	TRBJ2-7	CANPLTSISGTDESYEQYF	TGTGCCAACCCGCTTACTTCAATTTCCGGGACAGATGAGTCCTACGAGCAGTACTTC
TRBD1	TRBV7-9	.	TRBJ1-5	CASSYGDRRRRGYSNQPQHF	TGTGCCAGCAGCTACGGGGACAGAAGGAGAAGGGGTTATAGCAATCAGCCCCAGCATTTT
.	TRBV7-3	few	TRBJ1-6	CASSEGLTNSPLHF	TGTGCCAGCAGCGAAGGACTGACAAATTCACCCCTCCACTTT
.	TRBV9	many	TRBJ1-1	CASSVLMNTEAFF	TGTGCCAGCAGCGTACTTATGAACACTGAAGCTTTCTTT
.	TRBV10-3	.	TRBJ2-3	CASSFTLGDTQYF	TGTGCCAGCAGTTTCACATTGGGGGATACGCAGTATTTT
TRBD2	TRBV7-6	once	TRBJ2-1	CASSTGLAGGNEQFF	TGTGCCAGCAGCACCGGACTAGCGGGAGGCAATGAGCAGTTCTTC
.	TRBV7-9	.	TRBJ1-6	CASSWGLASSYNSPLHF	TGTGCCAGCAGCTGGGGTCTCGCGAGCTCCTATAATTCACCCCTCCACTTT
TRBD1	TRBV15	.	TRBJ1-6	CATSRDLPGQDSYNSPLHF	TGTGCCACCAGCAGAGATCTCCCGGGACAGGACTCCTATAATTCACCCCTCCACTTT
.	TRBV9	few	TRBJ2-1	CASSPDQYNEQFF	TGTGCCAGCAGCCCGGACCAATACAATGAGCAGTTCTTC
TRBD1	TRBV4-1	many	TRBJ2-7	CASSPPQGANEQYF	TGCGCCAGCAGCCCACCGCAGGGGGCTAACGAGCAGTACTTC
TRBD1	TRBV7-6	.	TRBJ2-7	CASSLGTGWAGGQYF	TGTGCCAGCAGCCTCGGGACAGGTTGGGCTGGCGGGCAGTACTTC
.	TRBV6-5	.	TRBJ1-4	CASSYSGRVGNEKLFF	TGTGCCAGCAGTTACTCAGGCAGGGTGGGGAATGAAAAACTGTTTTTT
.	TRBV3-1	many	TRBJ2-6	CASSQVFRGNTGANVLTF	TGTGCCAGCAGCCAAGTATTCAGGGGCAATACTGGGGCCAACGTCCTGACTTTC
TRBD1	TRBV6-1	many	TRBJ1-2	CASSDSTGYGAYGYTF	TGTGCCAGCAGTGATTCGACAGGGTATGGGGCTTATGGCTACACCTTC
TRBD1	TRBV20-1	.	TRBJ2-2	CSARDTGGSGELFF	TGCAGTGCTAGAGATACAGGGGGTTCCGGGGAGCTGTTTTTT
.	TRBV29-1	.	TRBJ1-1	CSVGLSAANTEAFF	TGCAGCGTCGGACTTTCGGCAGCGAACACTGAAGCTTTCTTT
TRBD1	TRBV7-9	.	TRBJ1-2	CASSHTGAGRDFYGYTF	TGTGCCAGCAGCCACACAGGGGCAGGGAGGGATTTCTATGGCTACACCTTC
TRBD1	TRBV19	.	TRBJ2-5	CASSIRGTVETQYF	TGTGCCAGTAGTATCAGGGGGACGGTAGAGACCCAGTACTTC
.	TRBV19	.	TRBJ1-5	CASSMDYSNQPQHF	TGTGCCAGTAGTATGGACTATAGCAATCAGCCCCAGCATTTT
TRBD1	TRBV10-1	once	TRBJ2-3	CASSDKWGQGGPTDTQYF	TGCGCCAGCAGTGATAAGTGGGGACAGGGGGGTCCCACAGATACGCAGTATTTT
.	TRBV12-3/TRBV12-4	.	TRBJ1-5	CASSFTQTQPQHF	TGTGCCAGCAGTTTCACCCAGACACAGCCCCAGCATTTT
.	TRBV7-2	.	TRBJ1-6	CASIPGIKGSPLHF	TGTGCCAGCATTCCCGGAATTAAGGGATCACCCCTCCACTTT
TRBD1	TRBV2	many	TRBJ1-5	CASSEASADRGQPQHF	TGTGCCAGCAGTGAAGCATCTGCGGACAGGGGCCAGCCCCAGCATTTT
.	TRBV2	few	TRBJ1-1	CASTLRIGNTEAFF	TGTGCCAGCACCCTCAGGATAGGGAACACTGAAGCTTTCTTT
TRBD1	TRBV9	.	TRBJ1-5	CASSPTGAVNQPQHF	TGTGCCAGCAGCCCGACAGGGGCCGTTAATCAGCCCCAGCATTTT